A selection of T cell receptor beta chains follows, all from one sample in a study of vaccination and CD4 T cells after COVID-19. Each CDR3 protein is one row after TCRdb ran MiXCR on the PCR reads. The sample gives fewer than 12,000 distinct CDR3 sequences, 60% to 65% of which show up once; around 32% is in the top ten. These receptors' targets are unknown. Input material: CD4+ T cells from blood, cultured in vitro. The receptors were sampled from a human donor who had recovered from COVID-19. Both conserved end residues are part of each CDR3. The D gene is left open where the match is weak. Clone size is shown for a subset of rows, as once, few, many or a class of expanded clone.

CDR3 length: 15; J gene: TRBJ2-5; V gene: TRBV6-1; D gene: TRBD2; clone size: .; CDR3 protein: CASRPERGIRETQYF; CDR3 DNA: TGTGCCAGCAGACCGGAGCGGGGGATAAGAGAGACCCAGTACTTC
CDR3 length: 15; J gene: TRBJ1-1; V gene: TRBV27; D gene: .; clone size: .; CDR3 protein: CASTIQAGSYTEAFF; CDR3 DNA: TGTGCCAGCACTATACAGGCGGGGTCCTACACTGAAGCTTTCTTT
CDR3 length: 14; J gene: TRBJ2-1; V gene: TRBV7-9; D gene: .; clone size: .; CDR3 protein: CASSLGLLGDEQFF; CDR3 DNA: TGCGCCAGCAGCTTGGGACTTCTCGGCGATGAGCAGTTCTTC
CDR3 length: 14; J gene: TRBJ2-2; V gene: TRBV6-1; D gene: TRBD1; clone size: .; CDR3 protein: CASRGTGQTGELFF; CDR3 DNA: TGTGCCAGCAGGGGGACAGGTCAAACCGGGGAGCTGTTTTTT
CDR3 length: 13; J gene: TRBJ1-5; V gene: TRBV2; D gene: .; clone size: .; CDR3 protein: CASMTGYDQPQHF; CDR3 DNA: TGTGCCAGCATGACAGGTTATGATCAGCCCCAGCATTTT
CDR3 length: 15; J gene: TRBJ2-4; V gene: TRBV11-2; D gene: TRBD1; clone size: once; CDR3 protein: CASSQKGAPKNIQYF; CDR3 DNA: TGTGCCAGCAGCCAGAAGGGGGCCCCCAAAAACATTCAGTACTTC
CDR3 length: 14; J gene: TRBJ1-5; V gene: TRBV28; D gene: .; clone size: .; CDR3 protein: CASGGVNSNQPQHF; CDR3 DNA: TGTGCCAGCGGGGGGGTGAATAGCAATCAGCCCCAGCATTTT
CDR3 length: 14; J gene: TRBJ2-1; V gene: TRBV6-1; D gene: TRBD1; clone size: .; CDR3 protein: CASSRGQGVNEQFF; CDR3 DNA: TGTGCCAGCAGTAGGGGACAGGGGGTGAATGAGCAGTTCTTC
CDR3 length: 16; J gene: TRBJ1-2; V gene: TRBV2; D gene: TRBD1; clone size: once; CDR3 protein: CASRDQEGARSHGYTF; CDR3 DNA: TGTGCCAGCAGGGACCAGGAGGGGGCGCGGTCCCATGGCTACACCTTC
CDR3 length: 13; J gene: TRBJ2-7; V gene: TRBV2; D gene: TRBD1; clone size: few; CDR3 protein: CASSRDRSYEQYF; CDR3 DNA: TGTGCCAGCAGCAGGGACAGGAGCTACGAGCAGTACTTC
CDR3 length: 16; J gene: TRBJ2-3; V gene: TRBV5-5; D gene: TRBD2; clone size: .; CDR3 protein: CASSLGAGGPADTQYF; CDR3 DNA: TGTGCCAGCAGCTTGGGGGCGGGAGGGCCGGCAGATACGCAGTATTTT
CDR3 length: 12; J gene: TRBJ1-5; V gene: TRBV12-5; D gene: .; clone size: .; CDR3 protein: CATAGDNQPQHF; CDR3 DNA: TGTGCTACGGCAGGGGACAATCAGCCCCAGCATTTT
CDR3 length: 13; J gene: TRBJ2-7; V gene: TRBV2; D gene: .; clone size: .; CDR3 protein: CASRQQGVYEQYF; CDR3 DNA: TGTGCCAGCAGACAACAGGGAGTCTACGAGCAGTACTTC
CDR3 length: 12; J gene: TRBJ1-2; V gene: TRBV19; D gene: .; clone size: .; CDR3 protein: CASSLVAGGYTF; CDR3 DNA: TGTGCCAGTAGCTTGGTAGCGGGTGGCTACACCTTC
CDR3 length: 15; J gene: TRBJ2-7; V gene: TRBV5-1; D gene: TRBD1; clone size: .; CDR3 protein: CASSLAGQGTGEQYF; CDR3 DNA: TGCGCCAGCAGCTTGGCGGGACAGGGGACCGGCGAGCAGTACTTC
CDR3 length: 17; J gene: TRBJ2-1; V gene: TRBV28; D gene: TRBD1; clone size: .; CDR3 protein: CASSSPKTGGSYNEQFF; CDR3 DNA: TGTGCCAGCAGTTCCCCCAAAACAGGGGGCTCCTACAATGAGCAGTTCTTC
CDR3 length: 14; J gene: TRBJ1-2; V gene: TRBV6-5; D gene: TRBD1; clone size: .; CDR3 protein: CASSYPGTGGGYTF; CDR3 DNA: TGTGCCAGCAGTTACCCCGGGACAGGGGGAGGCTACACCTTC
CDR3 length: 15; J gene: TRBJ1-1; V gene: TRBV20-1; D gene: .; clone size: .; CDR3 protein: CSARLPLRQNTEAFF; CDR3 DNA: TGCAGTGCTAGACTCCCCCTGAGACAGAACACTGAAGCTTTCTTT
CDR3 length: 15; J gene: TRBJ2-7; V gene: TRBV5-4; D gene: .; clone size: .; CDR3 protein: CASSLVSSGSYEQYF; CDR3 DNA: TGTGCCAGCAGCTTGGTGAGTAGCGGCTCCTACGAGCAGTACTTC
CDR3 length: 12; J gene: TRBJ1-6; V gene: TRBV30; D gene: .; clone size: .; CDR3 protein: CAWSLVNSPLHF; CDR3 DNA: TGTGCCTGGAGTCTAGTTAATTCACCCCTCCACTTT
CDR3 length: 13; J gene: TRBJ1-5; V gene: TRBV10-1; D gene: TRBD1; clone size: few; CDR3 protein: CASSHDRDQPQHF; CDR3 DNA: TGCGCCAGCAGCCACGACAGGGATCAGCCCCAGCATTTT
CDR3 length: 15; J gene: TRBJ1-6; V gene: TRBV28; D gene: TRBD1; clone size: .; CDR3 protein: CASTWTGDGNSPLHF; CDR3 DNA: TGTGCCAGCACCTGGACAGGGGATGGCAATTCACCCCTCCACTTT
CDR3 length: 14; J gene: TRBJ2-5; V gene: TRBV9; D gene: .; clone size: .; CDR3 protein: CASSAMPKGETQYF; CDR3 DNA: TGTGCCAGCAGCGCTATGCCCAAGGGGGAGACCCAGTACTTC
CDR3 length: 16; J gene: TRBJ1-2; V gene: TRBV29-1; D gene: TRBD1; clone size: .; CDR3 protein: CSVDQPSQGVNYGYTF; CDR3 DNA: TGCAGCGTTGACCAGCCCAGTCAGGGGGTGAACTATGGCTACACCTTC
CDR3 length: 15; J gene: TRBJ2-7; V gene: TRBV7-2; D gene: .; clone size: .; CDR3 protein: CASSLVSDRSYEQYF; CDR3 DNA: TGTGCCAGCAGCTTAGTATCTGACCGCTCCTACGAGCAGTACTTC
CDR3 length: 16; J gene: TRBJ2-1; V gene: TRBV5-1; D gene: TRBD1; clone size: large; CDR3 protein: CASSLTGGNSYNEQFF; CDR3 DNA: TGCGCCAGCAGCTTGACAGGGGGCAACTCCTACAATGAGCAGTTCTTC
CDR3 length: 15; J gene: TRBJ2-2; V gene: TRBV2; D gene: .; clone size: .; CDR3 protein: CASSSSGQNTGELFF; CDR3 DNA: TGTGCCAGCAGCTCCTCGGGGCAGAACACCGGGGAGCTGTTTTTT
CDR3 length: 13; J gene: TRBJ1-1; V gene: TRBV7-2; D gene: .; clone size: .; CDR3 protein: CASSLEMNTEAFF; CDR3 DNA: TGTGCCAGCAGCTTAGAGATGAACACTGAAGCTTTCTTT
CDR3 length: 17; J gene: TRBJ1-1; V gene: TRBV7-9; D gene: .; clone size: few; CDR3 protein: CASSFPTDPNGVTEAFF; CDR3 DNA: TGTGCCAGCAGCTTCCCGACAGACCCAAATGGGGTAACTGAAGCTTTCTTT
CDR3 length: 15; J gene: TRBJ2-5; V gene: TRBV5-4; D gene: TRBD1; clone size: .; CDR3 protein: CASSHNPTGRETQYF; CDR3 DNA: TGTGCCAGCAGCCATAATCCGACAGGGCGCGAGACCCAGTACTTC
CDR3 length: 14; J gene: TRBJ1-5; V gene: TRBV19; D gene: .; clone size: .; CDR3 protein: CASRGNGGNQPQHF; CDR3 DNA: TGTGCCAGCCGGGGGAATGGAGGCAATCAGCCCCAGCATTTT
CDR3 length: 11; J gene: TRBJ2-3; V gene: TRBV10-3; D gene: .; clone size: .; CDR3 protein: CASRQADTQYF; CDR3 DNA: TGTGCCAGTCGACAGGCAGATACGCAGTATTTT
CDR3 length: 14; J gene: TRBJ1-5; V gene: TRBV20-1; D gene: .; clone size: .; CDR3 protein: CSALTGPGNQPQHF; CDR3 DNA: TGCAGTGCCCTCACCGGGCCCGGCAATCAGCCCCAGCATTTT
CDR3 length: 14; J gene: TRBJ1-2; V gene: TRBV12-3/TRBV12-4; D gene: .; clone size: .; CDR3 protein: CASTITGPNYGYTF; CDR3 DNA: TGTGCCAGCACCATAACGGGCCCTAACTATGGCTACACCTTC
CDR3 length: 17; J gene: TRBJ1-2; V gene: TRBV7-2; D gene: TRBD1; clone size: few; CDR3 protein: CASSLRQEGQSNYGYTF; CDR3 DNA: TGTGCCAGCAGCTTACGCCAAGAGGGACAGTCTAACTATGGCTACACCTTC
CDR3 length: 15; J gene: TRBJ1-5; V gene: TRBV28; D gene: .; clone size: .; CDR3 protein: CASSLYTGSNQPQHF; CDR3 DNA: TGTGCCAGCAGTTTATATACGGGTAGCAATCAGCCCCAGCATTTT
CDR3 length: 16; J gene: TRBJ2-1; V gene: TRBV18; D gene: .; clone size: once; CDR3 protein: CASSPQGPSSYNEQFF; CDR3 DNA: TGTGCCAGCTCACCACAGGGGCCGAGCTCCTACAATGAGCAGTTCTTC
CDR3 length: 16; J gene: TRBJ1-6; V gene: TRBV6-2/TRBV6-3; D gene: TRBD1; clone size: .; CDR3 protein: CASRPDRGNSHSPLHF; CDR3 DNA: TGTGCCAGCAGACCGGACAGGGGGAATTCGCATTCACCCCTCCACTTT
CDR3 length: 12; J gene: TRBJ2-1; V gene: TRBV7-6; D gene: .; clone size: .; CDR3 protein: CASSLKGNEQFF; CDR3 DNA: TGTGCCAGCAGCTTAAAGGGGAATGAGCAGTTCTTC
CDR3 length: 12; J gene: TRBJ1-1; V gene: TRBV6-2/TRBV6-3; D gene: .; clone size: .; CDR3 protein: CASSSVTAEAFF; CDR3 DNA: TGTGCCAGCAGCTCCGTTACCGCTGAAGCTTTCTTT
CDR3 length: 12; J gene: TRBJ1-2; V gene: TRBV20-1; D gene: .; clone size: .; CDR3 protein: CSAELGAYGYTF; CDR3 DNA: TGCAGTGCAGAGCTGGGGGCCTATGGCTACACCTTC
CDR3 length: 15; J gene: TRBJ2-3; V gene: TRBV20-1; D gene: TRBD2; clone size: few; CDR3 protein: CSATTASGGNWMQYF; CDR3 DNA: TGCAGTGCTACAACGGCCAGCGGGGGGAATTGGATGCAGTATTTT
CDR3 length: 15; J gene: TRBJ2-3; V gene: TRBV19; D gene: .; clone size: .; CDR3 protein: CASKGMGSEVDTQYF; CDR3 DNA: TGTGCCAGTAAGGGGATGGGATCCGAGGTCGATACGCAGTATTTT
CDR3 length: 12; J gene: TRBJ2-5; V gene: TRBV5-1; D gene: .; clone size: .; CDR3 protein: CASSLEGETQYF; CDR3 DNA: TGCGCCAGCAGCTTGGAGGGGGAGACCCAGTACTTC
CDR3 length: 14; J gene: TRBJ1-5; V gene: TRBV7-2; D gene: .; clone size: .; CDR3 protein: CASSTRDGNQPQHF; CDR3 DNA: TGTGCCAGCAGCACTCGGGACGGTAATCAGCCCCAGCATTTT
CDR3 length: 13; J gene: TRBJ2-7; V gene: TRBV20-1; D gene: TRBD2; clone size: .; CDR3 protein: CSATSGRTYEQYF; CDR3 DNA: TGCAGTGCTACTAGCGGGAGAACCTACGAGCAGTACTTC
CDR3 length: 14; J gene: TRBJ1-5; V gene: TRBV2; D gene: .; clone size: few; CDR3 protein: CASTGQGANQPQHF; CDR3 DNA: TGTGCCAGCACCGGTCAGGGTGCCAATCAGCCCCAGCATTTT
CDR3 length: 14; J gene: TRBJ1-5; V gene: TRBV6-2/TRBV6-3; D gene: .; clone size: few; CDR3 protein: CASSRTGRNQPQHF; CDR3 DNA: TGTGCCAGCAGTCGCACAGGGAGGAATCAGCCCCAGCATTTT
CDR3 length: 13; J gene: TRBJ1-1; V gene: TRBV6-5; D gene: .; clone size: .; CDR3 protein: CASSYRGETEAFF; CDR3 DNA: TGTGCCAGCAGTTATAGGGGAGAGACTGAAGCTTTCTTT
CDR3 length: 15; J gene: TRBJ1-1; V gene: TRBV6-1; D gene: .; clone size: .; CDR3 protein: CASSERGAMISRAFF; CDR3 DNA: TGTGCCAGCAGTGAAAGGGGGGCGATGATAAGTAGGGCTTTCTTT
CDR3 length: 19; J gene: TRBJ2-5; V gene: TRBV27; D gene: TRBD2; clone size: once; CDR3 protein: CASSSYTQRRRGEQETQYF; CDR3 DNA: TGTGCCAGCAGTTCCTATACCCAGCGTAGACGGGGGGAACAAGAGACCCAGTACTTC
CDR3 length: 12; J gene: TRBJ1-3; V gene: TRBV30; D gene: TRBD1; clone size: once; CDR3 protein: CAWRGGRNTIYF; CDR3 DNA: TGTGCCTGGAGAGGGGGCAGGAACACCATATATTTT
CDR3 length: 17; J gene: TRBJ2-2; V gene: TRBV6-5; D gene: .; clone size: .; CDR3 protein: CASSYSSAVGGSGELFF; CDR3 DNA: TGTGCCAGCAGTTACTCTTCGGCCGTAGGAGGTTCCGGGGAGCTGTTTTTT
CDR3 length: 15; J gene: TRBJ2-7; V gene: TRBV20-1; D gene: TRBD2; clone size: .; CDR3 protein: CSAGLAQLGPYEQYF; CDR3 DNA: TGCAGTGCTGGACTAGCGCAATTGGGACCGTACGAGCAGTACTTC
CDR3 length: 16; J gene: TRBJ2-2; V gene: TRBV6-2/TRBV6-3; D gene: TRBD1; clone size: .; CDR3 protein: CASSLDRGQGTGELFF; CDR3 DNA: TGTGCCAGCAGCCTGGACAGGGGGCAGGGCACCGGGGAGCTGTTTTTT
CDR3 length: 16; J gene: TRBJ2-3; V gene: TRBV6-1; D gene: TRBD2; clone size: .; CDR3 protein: CASSTGTSGSADTQYF; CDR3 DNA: TGTGCCAGCAGTACCGGGACTAGCGGGAGCGCAGATACGCAGTATTTT
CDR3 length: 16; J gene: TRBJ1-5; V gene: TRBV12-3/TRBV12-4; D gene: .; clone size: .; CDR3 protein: CASSSSGRGIGQPQHF; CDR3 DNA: TGTGCCAGCAGTTCAAGTGGGAGGGGGATCGGTCAGCCCCAGCATTTT